The 24 T cell receptor beta chains below all came from one sample that was sequenced in a study of blood T cells in healthy people across ages. The second PCR ran roughly 6 to 11 cycles with a sample-barcoded 5' primer and J-beta primers. TCRdb reprocessed the 5' RACE reads with MiXCR, giving one entry per CDR3 protein. The sample yields some 860,000 distinct CDR3 sequences, about 61% seen once. Sequencing input: blood. These receptors originate from a man aged 40-55 years in good health.

The sample holds one count of this clonotype. This chain connects TRBV7-2 to TRBJ2-3, with 8 bases fitting TRBD2. The CDR3 contains 15 residues. Unmatched junction bases numbered 6, after V lost 3 bases and J lost 4 bases. Germline loops: CDR1 SGHTA, CDR2 FQGNSA. Written as DNA, the CDR3 is TGTGCCAGCAGCTTCCAAGCGGGGGTGTCAGATACGCAGTATTTT. It yields the protein CASSFQAGVSDTQYF.

V gene TRBV20-1 combines with J gene TRBJ2-4; D might be TRBD2 (6 bases). The last part of the DNA fits TRBJ2-7 better; the J call may be wrong. CDR3 length equals 14 residues. CDR1 and CDR2 (germline): DFQATT, SNEGSKA (reference sequence). As DNA, the CDR3 is TGCAGTGCTAGAGATGTAGCGGTCTCCTACGAGCAGTACTTC. This gives the protein CSARDVAVSYEQYF.

This chain joins TRBV28 and TRBJ2-3, with D unresolved. This CDR3 spans 12 amino acids. Germline V lookup: CDR1 MDHEN, CDR2 SYDVKM. The V end lost 6 bases, the J end lost 6 bases, and 10 bases lay between the germline ends. This CDR3 reads CASSRLDDTQYF. The CDR3 DNA follows: TGTGCCAGCAGCCGTTTGGATGATACGCAGTATTTT.

This chain connects TRBV27 to TRBJ2-7, with D unresolved. The V gene's germline CDR1 is MNHEY and CDR2 SMNVEV (reference sequence). The CDR3 totals 16 residues. The germline V and J ends were trimmed by 4 bases and 6 bases, with 22 bases remaining between them. The DNA of the CDR3 is TGTGCCAGCAGTTCGTACCTCCGGATGGGCCAAGGCGAGCAGTACTTC. Translating gives CASSSYLRMGQGEQYF.

The chain recombines TRBV5-4 with TRBJ2-3, with D perhaps TRBD2 (6 bases). Germline V gene sequence: CDR1 SGHNT, CDR2 YYREEE (reference sequence). The length of the CDR3 is 13 residues. V lost 2 bases to trimming and J lost 3 bases, with 7 bases between them. This CDR3 is CASSLLATDTQYF. The CDR3 bases are TGTGCCAGCAGCTTACTAGCTACAGATACGCAGTATTTT.

This clonotype was detected a few times. The J gene is TRBJ2-2, the V gene TRBV5-1; D ambiguous. Germline loops: CDR1 SGHRS, CDR2 YFSETQ. This CDR3 is built from 14 residues. V lost 6 bases and J lost 6, with 15 bases in between. In DNA, the CDR3 is TGCGCCAGCAACGTCGAAGGATCGTCCGGGGAGCTGTTTTTT. It encodes CASNVEGSSGELFF.

This clonotype was observed a handful of times. The rearrangement uses TRBV6-2 or TRBV6-3 and TRBJ2-5; weak D call: TRBD1 (6 bases). The CDR3 sequence is 15 residues long. Per germline, CDR1 MNHEY and CDR2 SVGEGT. V lost 5 bases to trimming and J lost 5 bases, with 18 bases between them. This chain's CDR3 is CASSVTTGSVETQYF. The CDR3 coding sequence is TGTGCCAGCAGTGTTACCACAGGGTCGGTGGAGACCCAGTACTTC.

Ten or more counts support this clonotype. V and J are TRBV27 and TRBJ2-7; 14 bases are a match to TRBD2. V was clipped by 3 bases and J by 5 bases; unmatched bases: 18. The CDR3 is made up of 20 amino acids. The germline gives CDR1 MNHEY, CDR2 SMNVEV (reference sequence). The CDR3: CASSFNPGTSGSTALDEQYF. CDR3 nucleotides: TGTGCCAGCAGTTTCAACCCCGGGACTAGCGGGAGTACCGCATTAGACGAGCAGTACTTC.

The CDR3 protein is CASSPDTDDEQFF. CDR3 nucleotides: TGCGCCAGCAGCCCGGATACTGACGATGAGCAGTTCTTC. The chain uses TRBV4-1 and TRBJ2-1; D ambiguous. Looked up from germline, CDR1 is MGHRA and CDR2 is YSYEKL. The CDR3 covers 13 residues. Trimming pared 4 bases from V and 8 bases from J, leaving 12 bases between.

This chain joins TRBV5-1 and TRBJ2-7; no clear D gene. V was clipped by 0 bases and J by 11 bases, with 18 bases between them. The CDR3 totals 14 residues. In germline, CDR1 is SGHRS, CDR2 YFSETQ. The CDR3 DNA is TGCGCCAGCAGCTTGGAAGGGCCGGCAGTTCGGAAGTACTTC. Residues: CASSLEGPAVRKYF.

This chain links TRBV20-1 with TRBJ1-1; tentatively, D is TRBD1 (5 bases). This CDR3 comprises 14 residues. With 1 base removed from V and 4 bases from J, the gap between germline ends came to 13 bases. Germline V CDR1 and CDR2: DFQATT, SNEGSKA (reference sequence). In DNA form, the CDR3 reads TGCAGTGCTAGAGCCGGTGGGAGGGGCACTGAAGCTTTCTTT. Translation: CSARAGGRGTEAFF.

This sequence joins TRBV7-9 and TRBJ2-7, with 8 bases that match TRBD2. With V trimmed by 5 bases and J by 1 base, 10 bases remained unmatched. From germline, CDR1 is SEHNR and CDR2 FQNEAQ (reference sequence). The CDR3 sequence is 16 residues long. CDR3: CASSPGWREDSYEQYF. In DNA, the CDR3 is TGTGCCAGCAGCCCGGGATGGCGGGAGGATTCCTACGAGCAGTACTTC.

V and J are TRBV27 and TRBJ2-7; D tentatively reads TRBD1 or TRBD2 (5 bases each). Trimming left V 5 bases short and J 2 bases short, with 16 bases between. Germline loops: CDR1 MNHEY, CDR2 SMNVEV (reference sequence). The CDR3 has 15 amino acids. The CDR3 nucleotides are TGTGCCAGCAGTAGAGGGGCCAGGGATGCCTACGAGCAGTACTTC. This codes for CASSRGARDAYEQYF.

The V call is TRBV29-1, the J call TRBJ1-2; tentative D call: TRBD1 (6 bases). This CDR3 has 12 residues. The V end was cut by 6 bases, the J end by 7 bases, with 15 bases between. Germline-derived CDR1 and CDR2 are SQVTM and ANQGSEA. This CDR3 is CSVEGGYPGYTF. CDR3 coding DNA: TGCAGCGTAGAGGGGGGTTATCCTGGCTACACCTTC.

The chain carries TRBV13 and TRBJ1-2; the D gene is possibly TRBD1 (5 bases). Germline-derived CDR1 and CDR2 are PRHDT and FYEKMQ (reference sequence). The CDR3 runs to 13 residues. Trimming removed 5 bases from V and 8 bases from J, with 15 bases in between. The CDR3 bases are TGTGCCAGCAGCCCGAACTATGAGGGGGGCTACACCTTC. The encoded protein is CASSPNYEGGYTF.

This sequence joins TRBV20-1 and TRBJ2-3, with TRBD1 matching over 7 bases. Germline V gives CDR1 DFQATT, CDR2 SNEGSKA (reference sequence). V was clipped by 7 bases and J by 6 bases; unmatched bases: 7. The CDR3 is made up of 12 amino acids. This CDR3 reads CSGRGQVDTQYF. In DNA, the CDR3 is TGCAGTGGTAGGGGGCAGGTTGATACGCAGTATTTT.

V is TRBV5-1 and J is TRBJ2-3; 7 bases map to TRBD2. The CDR3 has 15 amino acids. Germline CDR1 and CDR2: SGHRS and YFSETQ. J gave up 3 bases and V 0 bases, and 4 bases lay outside the gene matches. CDR3 sequence: CASSLEGSGTDTQYF. For the CDR3, the DNA is TGCGCCAGCAGCTTGGAAGGTAGCGGGACAGATACGCAGTATTTT. Supplemented by reference TRBV5-1 and TRBJ2-3, the full variable domain reads KAGVTQTPRYLIKTRGQQVTLSCSPISGHRSVSWYQQTPGQGLQFLFEYFSETQRNKGNFPGRFSGRQFSNSRSEMNVSTLELGDSALYLCASSLEGSGTDTQYFGPGTRLTVL.

The J gene is TRBJ2-5, the V gene TRBV7-3; a possible D gene is TRBD2 (6 bases). Between the trimmed V and J ends, which lost 5 bases and 5 bases, there was a span of 15 bases. The CDR3 runs 14 residues. In germline, CDR1 is SGHTA, CDR2 FQGTGA. The CDR3 DNA is TGTGCCAGCAGCCGAACCGGAGGGTGGGAGACCCAGTACTTC. It codes for CASSRTGGWETQYF. Using reference TRBV7-3 and TRBJ2-5 for the parts outside the CDR3, the full variable domain is GAGVSQTPSNKVTEKGKYVELRCDPISGHTALYWYRQSLGQGPEFLIYFQGTGAADDSGLPNDRFFAVRPEGSVSTLKIQRTERGDSAVYLCASSRTGGWETQYFGPGTRLLVL.

This clonotype was detected a few times. The rearrangement joins TRBV6-6 to TRBJ1-2; 7 positions agree with TRBD1. CDR3 length: 16 residues. With 5 bases clipped from V and 8 bases from J, the junction kept 17 bases outside the gene matches. Germline-derived CDR1 and CDR2 are MNHNY and SVGAGI (reference sequence). The CDR3, as DNA: TGTGCCAGCAGTCCCGTAGGGGGCAATACCCCTGGAGGCTACACCTTC. It translates to CASSPVGGNTPGGYTF.

Written as DNA, the CDR3 is TGTGCCAGCAGTCCTCCAGGGGGGGCTCACGAGCAGTACTTC. As protein: CASSPPGGAHEQYF. This chain joins TRBV27 and TRBJ2-5; D possibly matches TRBD1 or TRBD2 (7 bases each). The end of the DNA fits TRBJ2-7 better, so the J call may be wrong. CDR3 size: 14 residues. The germline gives CDR1 MNHEY, CDR2 SMNVEV (reference sequence).

The chain couples TRBV27 to TRBJ2-6; D gene unclear. Trimming removed 5 bases at V and 1 base at J, with 12 bases between. The CDR3 loop spans 16 amino acids. Germline CDR1 reads MNHEY; CDR2 reads SMNVEV (reference sequence). This chain's CDR3 is CASSPLLSSGANVLTF. DNA for the CDR3: TGTGCCAGCAGTCCCCTATTGAGTTCTGGGGCCAACGTCCTGACTTTC.

The chain joins TRBV25-1 to TRBJ1-1; D is unclear. There are 13 residues in the CDR3. The germline V and J ends were trimmed by 5 bases and 6 bases, with 13 bases remaining between them. Germline lookup yields CDR1 MGHDK and CDR2 SYGVNS. CDR3 amino acids: CASSWRSGAEAFF. The CDR3 DNA reads TGTGCCAGCAGTTGGAGGTCCGGGGCTGAAGCTTTCTTT. The variable domain in full, completed from reference TRBV25-1 and TRBJ1-1, reads EADIYQTPRYLVIGTGKKITLECSQTMGHDKMYWYQQDPGMELHLIHYSYGVNSTEKGDLSSESTVSRIRTEHFPLTLESARPSHTSQYLCASSWRSGAEAFFGQGTRLTVV.

This clonotype was counted a few times. V is TRBV9 and J is TRBJ2-7, with 7 bases lining up with TRBD2. CDR1 and CDR2 (germline): SGDLS, YYNGEE. Trimming removed 0 bases from V and 3 bases from J; junction bases left unmatched: 6. The CDR3 has 15 amino acids. CDR3 loop: CASSVDPAGYYEQYF. CDR3 nucleotides: TGTGCCAGCAGCGTAGATCCAGCGGGATACTACGAGCAGTACTTC. The full variable domain, completed using reference TRBV9 and TRBJ2-7, is DSGVTQTPKHLITATGQRVTLRCSPRSGDLSVYWYQQSLDQGLQFLIQYYNGEERAKGNILERFSAQQFPDLHSELNLSSLELGDSALYFCASSVDPAGYYEQYFGPGTRLTVT.

V usage is TRBV10-3 and J usage is TRBJ2-5; D is unresolved. Trimming removed 6 bases at V and 5 bases at J, with 19 bases between. The germline gives CDR1 ENHRY, CDR2 SYGVKD. The CDR3 is 15 amino acids. CDR3 loop: CAISQSLDAEETQYF. CDR3 nucleotide sequence: TGTGCCATCAGCCAAAGCCTGGATGCGGAGGAGACCCAGTACTTC.